This T cell receptor beta chain was recorded in a study of shared clonotypes between healthy human individuals. This CDR3 has 15 amino acids. The ends lost 6 bases at V and 5 bases at J; junction bases unmatched: 12. The germline V gene has CDR1 ENHRY and CDR2 SYGVKD. Here immunoSEQ multiplex PCR was the method, and the copy in TCRdb shows in-frame clones only, minus some. Of under 600,000 clones detected, around 76% appear once; the ten largest clones hold around 11%. The chain recombines TRBV10-3 with TRBJ2-7, with 8 bases lining up with TRBD1. The sample taken for sequencing was PBMCs. The receptor was isolated from a woman in her forties in good health. Some clones in this sample may be carry-over from other donors' samples. In DNA, the CDR3 is TGTGCCATCAGGGGGGTAGGACAGGGTGGAAACGAGCAGTACTTC. This encodes CAIRGVGQGGNEQYF.